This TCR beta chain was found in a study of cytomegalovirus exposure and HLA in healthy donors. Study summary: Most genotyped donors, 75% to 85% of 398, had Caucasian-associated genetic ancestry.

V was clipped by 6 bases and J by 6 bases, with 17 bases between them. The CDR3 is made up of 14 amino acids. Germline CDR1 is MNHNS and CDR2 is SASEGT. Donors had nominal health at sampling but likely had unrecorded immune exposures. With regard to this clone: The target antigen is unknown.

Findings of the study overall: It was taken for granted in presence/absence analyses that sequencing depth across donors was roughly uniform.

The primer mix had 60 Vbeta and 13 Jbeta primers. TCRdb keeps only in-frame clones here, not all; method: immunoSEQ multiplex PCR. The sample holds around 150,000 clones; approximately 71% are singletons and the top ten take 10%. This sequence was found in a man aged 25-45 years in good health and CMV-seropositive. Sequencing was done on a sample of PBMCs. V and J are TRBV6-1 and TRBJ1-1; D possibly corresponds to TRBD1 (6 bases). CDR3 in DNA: TGTGCCAGCAGGAATGACAGGTTTGGCGCTGAAGCTTTCTTT. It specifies CASRNDRFGAEAFF.